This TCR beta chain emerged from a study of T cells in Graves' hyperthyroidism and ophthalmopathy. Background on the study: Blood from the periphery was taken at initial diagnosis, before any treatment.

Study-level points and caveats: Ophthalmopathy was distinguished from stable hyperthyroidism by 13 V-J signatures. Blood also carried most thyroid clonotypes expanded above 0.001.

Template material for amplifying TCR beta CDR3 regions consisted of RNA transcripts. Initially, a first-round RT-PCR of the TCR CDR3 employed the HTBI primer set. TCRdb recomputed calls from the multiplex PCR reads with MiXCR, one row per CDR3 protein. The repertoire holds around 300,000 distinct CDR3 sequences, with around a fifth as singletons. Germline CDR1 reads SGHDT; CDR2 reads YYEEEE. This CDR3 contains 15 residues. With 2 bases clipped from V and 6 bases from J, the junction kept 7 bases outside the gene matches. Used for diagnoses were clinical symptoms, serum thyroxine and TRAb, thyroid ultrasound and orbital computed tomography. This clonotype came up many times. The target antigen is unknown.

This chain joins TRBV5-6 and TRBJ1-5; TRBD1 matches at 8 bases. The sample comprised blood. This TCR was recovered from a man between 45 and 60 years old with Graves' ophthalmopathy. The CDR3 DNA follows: TGTGCCAGCAGCTTCTCGATGGACAGGGTTCAGCCCCAGCATTTT. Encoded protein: CASSFSMDRVQPQHF.